The sequence of this T cell receptor beta chain was determined in a study of blood T cell repertoires in COVID-19. This clone showed up just a few times. The CDR3 has 12 residues. Germline values: CDR1 MDHEN, CDR2 SYDVKM. J gave up 6 bases and V 10 bases, and 5 bases lay outside the gene matches. The method was immunoSEQ multiplex PCR; TCRdb's version includes in-frame clones alone and lacks a portion of them. There are a few hundred thousand clones in the sample; around 88% occur only once, and roughly 2.9% lies in the top ten. The clonotype was recovered from a man between 45 and 60 years old with active or convalescent COVID-19. The chain carries TRBV28 and TRBJ1-2, with TRBD1 matching 10 bases. Sequenced input: peripheral blood. CDR3 sequence (DNA): TGTGCCATCGGGGACAGGGGAAATGGCTACACCTTC. Translation gives CAIGDRGNGYTF.